Reported below is one TCR beta chain. Its cognate antigen is unknown. This specimen comes from a study of siplizumab effects on memory and regulatory T cells. Study-wide results and caveats: Roughly 75-95% of proliferating CD4+ or CD8+ clones lacked a naive or memory phenotype that could be assigned. There appeared to be greater diversity in naive T cells than in memory cells, and naive T cells seemed major contributors to the alloresponse.

The CDR3 covers 12 residues. The V and J ends lost 4 bases and 6 bases respectively, with 7 bases between them. CDR1 and CDR2 (germline): SNHLY, FYNNEI. Roughly 10^5 TCR templates underwent assay in every sample. TCRdb's table, derived via immunoSEQ multiplex PCR, lists solely in-frame clones and lacks some. Counted here are roughly 100,000 clones, about 93% occurring once; the ten biggest clones make up about 12%. The sequencing sample was made of non-Treg CD4+ T cells sorted from blood. The TCR was taken from a human donor in good health. The V and J genes are TRBV2 and TRBJ2-1; the D gene could be TRBD1 or TRBD2 (5 bases each). CDR3 coding DNA: TGTGCCAGCAGTGTTGGGGGCAATGAGCAGTTCTTC. Its protein is CASSVGGNEQFF.